This is a list of T cell receptor beta chains from one sample in a study of cytomegalovirus exposure and HLA in healthy donors. The data were produced by immunoSEQ multiplex PCR, yet TCRdb's version contains in-frame clones alone and is incomplete. The table records nearly 70,000 clones, roughly 71% of them present only once. Material: PBMCs. All receptors come from a woman aged 55 to 70 in good health and CMV-seropositive. Each CDR3 is given with its conserved first and last residue. Fields, in order: D gene, CDR3 length, V gene, J gene, clone size, CDR3 protein, CDR3 DNA. The D gene is left open where the match is weak. Clone size is shown for a subset of rows, as once, few, many or a class of expanded clone.

-	14	TRBV12-2	TRBJ1-2	-	CASRADRGEIGYTF	TGTGCAAGTCGCGCAGACAGGGGAGAAATTGGCTACACCTTC
-	13	TRBV7-8	TRBJ1-1	-	CASSLTGGTEAFF	TGTGCCAGCAGCTTGACTGGCGGCACTGAAGCTTTCTTT
-	14	TRBV2	TRBJ1-1	-	CASSEGGQNTEAFF	TGTGCCAGCAGTGAAGGCGGACAGAACACTGAAGCTTTCTTT
-	15	TRBV6-1	TRBJ1-5	-	CASSGLQQRNQPQHF	TGTGCCAGCAGTGGGCTTCAACAGAGAAATCAGCCCCAGCATTTT
TRBD1	14	TRBV6-5	TRBJ1-4	-	CASRPGRGGEKLFF	TGTGCCAGCAGGCCGGGAAGAGGGGGCGAAAAACTGTTTTTT
TRBD1	14	TRBV5-1	TRBJ2-5	-	CASSLAGTEETQYF	TGCGCCAGCAGCTTGGCGGGGACAGAAGAGACCCAGTACTTC
TRBD1	15	TRBV19	TRBJ2-5	-	CASSVGTGVGETQYF	TGTGCCAGTAGTGTCGGGACAGGGGTTGGGGAGACCCAGTACTTC
-	16	TRBV7-9	TRBJ2-2	-	CASSLRPVGHTGELFF	TGTGCCAGCAGCTTGCGGCCGGTAGGCCACACCGGGGAGCTGTTTTTT
TRBD1	15	TRBV7-9	TRBJ2-7	-	CASSLGTGLPYEQYF	TGTGCCAGCAGCTTAGGGACAGGGTTGCCCTACGAGCAGTACTTC
-	17	TRBV14	TRBJ2-1	-	CASSPRPRRGTYNEQFF	TGTGCCAGCAGCCCTAGACCCCGTCGGGGGACCTACAATGAGCAGTTCTTC
-	19	TRBV5-1	TRBJ2-7	once	CASSLGGPVVGHRAYEQYF	TGCGCCAGCAGCTTGGGGGGGCCGGTGGTAGGTCACAGGGCCTACGAGCAGTACTTC
TRBD2	16	TRBV5-1	TRBJ2-7	-	CASSGTSGGPSYEQYF	TGCGCCAGCAGCGGGACTAGCGGGGGGCCTTCCTACGAGCAGTACTTC
-	13	TRBV2	TRBJ1-6	-	CASSESREAPLHF	TGTGCCAGCAGTGAAAGCAGGGAAGCACCCCTCCACTTT
-	15	TRBV5-1	TRBJ2-5	-	CASSHTSRPQETQYF	TGCGCCAGCAGCCACACCTCGCGGCCCCAGGAGACCCAGTACTTC
-	14	TRBV6-1	TRBJ1-1	-	CASTELWQRAEAFF	TGTGCCAGCACCGAGCTATGGCAGAGGGCTGAAGCTTTCTTT
-	16	TRBV27	TRBJ2-3	-	CASSLLGGGPADTQYF	TGTGCCAGCAGTTTATTGGGGGGGGGCCCGGCAGATACGCAGTATTTT
TRBD2	16	TRBV5-8	TRBJ2-1	-	CASSGHRTSNRAEQFF	TGTGCCAGCAGCGGCCACCGGACTAGCAACAGGGCTGAGCAGTTCTTC
-	14	TRBV28	TRBJ2-3	-	CASSLGRRWDTQYF	TGTGCCAGCAGTTTAGGCCGGAGGTGGGATACGCAGTATTTT